The rows below give T cell receptor beta chains drawn from one sample of a study of monozygotic twins with inflammatory bowel disease. TCRdb reanalyzed the 5' RACE reads, giving one entry per CDR3 protein sequence and no DNA. The ten most abundant clones cover 2.4% of a sample with more than 120,000 distinct CDR3 sequences. The sequenced sample was blood. The receptor source for this set is a human donor with ulcerative colitis or Crohn's disease, or a healthy co-twin of an affected twin (not recorded which). The CDR3 runs from the conserved cysteine through the conserved F or W.

v_gene	j_gene	CDR3aa
TRBV5-1	TRBJ1-2	CASSPGTGGYGYTF
TRBV20-1	TRBJ2-7	CSAREAGGVLYEQYF
TRBV11-1	TRBJ2-7	CASSPSPGQITLSPYEQYF
TRBV9	TRBJ2-2	CASSPRSDRNTGELFF
TRBV7-2	TRBJ2-2	CASSPRAQNTGELFF
TRBV4-3	TRBJ2-3	CASSQDSRGRTDTQYF
TRBV27	TRBJ2-5	CATGGLGTGKETQYF
TRBV7-2	TRBJ1-5	CASSLGGSPNQPQHF
TRBV5-6	TRBJ2-7	CASSLAGTVYEQYF
TRBV20-1	TRBJ1-2	CSARDRGQGKSGYTF
TRBV18	TRBJ1-1	CASSPLQENTEAFF
TRBV27	TRBJ2-1	CASRIPGGVYNEQFF
TRBV6-5	TRBJ1-5	CASSSGQGQGQPQHF
TRBV14	TRBJ2-7	CASSQDEGGNRDYEQYF
TRBV6-5	TRBJ1-4	CASSYSYRSDEKLFF
TRBV7-6	TRBJ2-5	CASSLELQETQYF
TRBV5-1	TRBJ2-3	CASRTGTDTQYF
TRBV5-5	TRBJ1-5	CASSLAGTGGPDQPQHF